The 4 T cell receptor beta chains presented below share a single source sample, sequenced in a study of control samples from healthy donors and cancer patients. Data came from immunoSEQ multiplex PCR; TCRdb stores just in-frame clones and leaves some out. The sample carries 400,000 to 450,000 clones, approximately 90% recorded once. The sample taken for sequencing was PBMCs. Receptors originate from a man in his forties with head and neck cancer.

The gene calls are TRBV11-2 and TRBJ2-5; D possibly corresponds to TRBD1 (5 bases). This CDR3 spans 13 amino acids. Germline assignment: CDR1 SGHAT and CDR2 FQNNGV. The V end was cut by 5 bases, the J end by 4 bases, with 11 bases between. The CDR3 DNA reads TGTGCCAGCAGCCCCCAGGGTGCAGAGACCCAGTACTTC. Translation: CASSPQGAETQYF. The full variable domain, completed using reference TRBV11-2 and TRBJ2-5, is EAGVAQSPRYKIIEKRQSVAFWCNPISGHATLYWYQQILGQGPKLLIQFQNNGVVDDSQLPKDRFSAERLKGVDSTLKIQPAKLEDSAVYLCASSPQGAETQYFGPGTRLLVL.

CDR3 sequence reads: CASKLGGSSDGYTF. CDR3 sequence (DNA): TGTGCCAGCAAGCTCGGTGGCTCCTCTGATGGCTACACCTTC. This sequence joins TRBV6-5 and TRBJ1-2, with D unclear. The CDR3 is 14 amino acids. The germline gives CDR1 MNHEY, CDR2 SVGAGI. Trimming pared 7 bases from V and 6 bases from J, leaving 18 bases between.

The V and J genes are TRBV28 and TRBJ1-2; D is undetermined. In germline, CDR1 is MDHEN, CDR2 SYDVKM. CDR3 length equals 13 residues. Deletions cut 2 bases from V and 4 bases from J, with 8 bases between. The CDR3 bases are TGTGCCAGCAGTTTAACACAGAGCTATGGCTACACCTTC. This translates into CASSLTQSYGYTF.

The chain employs TRBV9 and TRBJ2-3; the match to TRBD2 covers 14 bases. There are 16 residues in the CDR3. Germline values: CDR1 SGDLS, CDR2 YYNGEE. Trimming removed 3 bases from V and 4 bases from J; junction bases left unmatched: 4. The CDR3 is CASSARLAGGADTQYF. The CDR3 DNA reads TGTGCCAGCAGCGCGAGACTAGCGGGAGGGGCAGATACGCAGTATTTT.